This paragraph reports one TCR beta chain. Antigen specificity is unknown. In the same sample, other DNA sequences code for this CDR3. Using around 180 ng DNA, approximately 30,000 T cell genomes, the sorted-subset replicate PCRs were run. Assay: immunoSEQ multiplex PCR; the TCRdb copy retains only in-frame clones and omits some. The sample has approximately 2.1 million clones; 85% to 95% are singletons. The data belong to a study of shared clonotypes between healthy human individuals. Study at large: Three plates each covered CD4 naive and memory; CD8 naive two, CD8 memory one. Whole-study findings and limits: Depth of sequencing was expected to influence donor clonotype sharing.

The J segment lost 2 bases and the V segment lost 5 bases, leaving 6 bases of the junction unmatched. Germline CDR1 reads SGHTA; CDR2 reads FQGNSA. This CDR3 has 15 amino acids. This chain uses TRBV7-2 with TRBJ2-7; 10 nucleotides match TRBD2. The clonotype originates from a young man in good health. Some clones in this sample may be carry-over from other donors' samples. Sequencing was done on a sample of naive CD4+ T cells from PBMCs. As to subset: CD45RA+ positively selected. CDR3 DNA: TGTGCCAGCAGCCTCACTAGCGGGACGCCCTACGAGCAGTACTTC. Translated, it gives CASSLTSGTPYEQYF.